These 24 T cell receptor beta chains were sequenced from one sample in a study of identical twins. TCRdb analysed the 5' RACE reads with MiXCR anew, one entry per CDR3 protein. The sample shows approximately 230,000 distinct CDR3 sequences, 6.5% of them seen only once. This sample also appeared in a second study, on T cells expressing NK-cell markers.

Sequencing was performed on CD8+ T cells sorted from blood. The source is a woman aged 18-35 years in good health.

The chain uses TRBV6-5 and TRBJ1-2; 7 bases fit TRBD1. The CDR3 is 12 residues long. The junction had 0 bases not matched to a gene; V was cut back by 2 bases and J by 6 bases. Germline values: CDR1 MNHEY, CDR2 SVGAGI. This CDR3 is CASSYGTDGYTF. DNA for the CDR3: TGTGCCAGCAGTTACGGGACAGATGGCTACACCTTC.

This chain links TRBV9 with TRBJ1-1; no definite D call. The germline V gene has CDR1 SGDLS and CDR2 YYNGEE. The CDR3 is 13 residues long. V was cut by 3 bases and J by 8 bases, with 14 bases left in between. CDR3 sequence reads: CASSEDAASEAFF. The CDR3 nucleotides read TGTGCCAGCAGCGAGGACGCAGCCTCAGAAGCTTTCTTT.

This clonotype occurred a few times. The chain recombines TRBV5-1 with TRBJ2-3, with unresolved D. CDR1 is SGHRS and CDR2 is YFSETQ in the germline V gene. Trimming removed 3 bases at V and 5 bases at J, with 19 bases between. The CDR3 has 16 amino acids. CDR3 region: CASSSSVVARLDTQYF. The CDR3 DNA follows: TGCGCCAGCAGCTCTTCGGTGGTAGCCCGACTAGATACGCAGTATTTT.

The rearrangement links TRBV19 to TRBJ1-1, with D unresolved. Trimming left V 3 bases short and J 4 bases short, with 12 bases between. CDR1 is LNHDA, CDR2 SQIVND, per germline (reference sequence). This CDR3 spans 14 amino acids. The DNA for the CDR3 is TGTGCCAGTAGTATCCCGTCGGGCCCCACTGAAGCTTTCTTT. Translating gives CASSIPSGPTEAFF.

This clonotype has only a few counts. The V call is TRBV7-2, the J call TRBJ1-5; maybe TRBD1 (6 bases). In germline, CDR1 is SGHTA, CDR2 FQGNSA. CDR3 length: 16 residues. V shed 5 bases and J shed 0 bases, with 14 bases lying between them. The CDR3 DNA reads as TGTGCCAGCAGCCCGGGGACAACCTATAGCAATCAGCCCCAGCATTTT. Translated, it gives CASSPGTTYSNQPQHF. Variable domain in full (rest from reference TRBV7-2 and TRBJ1-5): GAGVSQSPSNKVTEKGKDVELRCDPISGHTALYWYRQSLGQGLEFLIYFQGNSAPDKSGLPSDRFSAERTGGSVSTLTIQRTQQEDSAVYLCASSPGTTYSNQPQHFGDGTRLSIL.

This clonotype has just a few counts. V usage is TRBV29-1 and J usage is TRBJ2-5, with 8 bases identical to TRBD2. Germline V gene sequence: CDR1 SQVTM, CDR2 ANQGSEA. After removal of 2 bases from V and 3 bases from J, the junction contained 8 bases not matched to a gene. This CDR3 comprises 15 residues. CDR3 nucleotide sequence: TGCAGCGTTGAACAAGCGGGGGACCAAAAAGAGACCCAGTACTTC. Translation: CSVEQAGDQKETQYF.

This clonotype was counted only a few times. The V and J genes are TRBV10-3 and TRBJ2-1; 10 bases match TRBD2. CDR1 and CDR2 from the germline V gene are ENHRY and SYGVKD. With 2 bases clipped from V and 0 bases from J, the junction kept 7 bases outside the gene matches. The CDR3 consists of 18 residues. The CDR3 coding sequence is TGTGCCATCAGTGAGATAAATAGCGGGAGGTCCTCCTACAATGAGCAGTTCTTC. It encodes CAISEINSGRSSYNEQFF.

This clonotype was counted a few times. The chain joins TRBV20-1 to TRBJ2-1, with D tentatively TRBD2 (5 bases). The germline CDR1 and CDR2 sequences are DFQATT and SNEGSKA (reference sequence). This CDR3 has 12 amino acids. Trimming took 3 bases from V and 7 from J, leaving 10 bases between them. CDR3 loop: CSASGIGNEQFF. The CDR3 DNA sequence: TGCAGTGCTAGCGGGATAGGAAATGAGCAGTTCTTC.

This clonotype was picked up many times. The gene calls are TRBV29-1 and TRBJ1-3; tentative D call: TRBD1 (6 bases). V lost 6 bases, J lost 4 bases, and 13 bases lay in between. The CDR3 spans 13 residues. CDR1 and CDR2 (germline): SQVTM, ANQGSEA. Here the CDR3 reads CSVQGLGGNTIYF. As DNA, the CDR3 is TGCAGCGTACAGGGATTAGGCGGAAACACCATATATTTT.

This clonotype was recorded many times. The chain combines TRBV12-3 or TRBV12-4 with TRBJ2-3, with D hard to call. The CDR3 covers 15 residues. V dropped 1 base and J dropped 0 bases, with 8 bases sitting between them. The CDR3: CASSLERSSTDTQYF. The CDR3 coding sequence is TGTGCCAGCAGTTTAGAACGCAGTAGCACAGATACGCAGTATTTT.

This clonotype has a handful of counts. J is TRBJ2-1 and V is TRBV14; D ambiguous. The V gene lost 1 base and the J gene lost 6 bases, with 13 bases spanning the gap. From germline, CDR1 is SGHDN and CDR2 FVKESK. The CDR3 has 15 residues. The CDR3 here is CASSQGAAHRNEQFF. The CDR3 nucleotides are TGTGCCAGCAGCCAAGGGGCCGCCCATCGCAATGAGCAGTTCTTC. The full variable domain, with the rest looked up from reference TRBV14 and TRBJ2-1, is EAGVTQFPSHSVIEKGQTVTLRCDPISGHDNLYWYRRVMGKEIKFLLHFVKESKQDESGMPNNRFLAERTGGTYSTLKVQPAELEDSGVYFCASSQGAAHRNEQFFGPGTRLTVL.

This clonotype was recorded a few times. This sequence joins TRBV21-1 and TRBJ2-1; TRBD2 reflects the table's D call only, with no check against the DNA. TRBV21-1 is classified as a pseudogene. The length of the CDR3 is 18 residues. This CDR3 reads CASSNFPGLSGVINEQFF. CDR3 nucleotides: TGTGCCAGCAGCAACTTCCCGGGACTATCGGGAGTGATCAATGAGCAGTTCTTC.

This clonotype was counted a few times. The chain recombines TRBV6-5 with TRBJ2-6; D may correspond to TRBD1 or TRBD2 (5 bases each). CDR3 length: 16 amino acids. Germline V gene data show CDR1 as MNHEY and CDR2 as SVGAGI. V lost 6 bases to trimming and J lost 2 bases, with 14 bases between them. CDR3 amino acids: CASSTGTLAGANVLTF. The CDR3 bases are TGTGCCAGCAGCACCGGGACCCTTGCTGGGGCCAACGTCCTGACTTTC.

This clonotype was picked up many times. The rearrangement links TRBV29-1 to TRBJ2-3; 11 positions agree with TRBD2. V gave up 4 bases and J gave up 5 bases; unmatched junction bases: 5. Germline V gives CDR1 SQVTM, CDR2 ANQGSEA. The CDR3 totals 14 residues. CDR3 DNA sequence: TGCAGCGTTGCTAGCGGGGGGCCCGAAGATACGCAGTATTTT. Translated, it gives CSVASGGPEDTQYF.

The chain carries TRBV29-1 and TRBJ1-2; maybe TRBD1 (6 bases). V lost 4 bases, J lost 2 bases, and 14 bases lay in between. The CDR3 loop spans 14 amino acids. The germline CDR1 and CDR2 sequences are SQVTM and ANQGSEA. The CDR3 DNA reads TGCAGCGTTGCGACCACCGGACAGAACTATGGCTACACCTTC. As protein: CSVATTGQNYGYTF.

This clonotype came up many times. The chain couples TRBV20-1 to TRBJ1-1; no definite D call. Trimming pared 5 bases from V and 5 bases from J, leaving 12 bases between. This CDR3 has 12 residues. Germline CDR1 is DFQATT and CDR2 is SNEGSKA (reference sequence). CDR3 sequence: CSAPRLGTEAFF. The CDR3 DNA reads TGCAGTGCTCCCCGCCTCGGGACTGAAGCTTTCTTT.

This clonotype was counted at least ten times. The rearrangement joins TRBV9 to TRBJ2-1, with unresolved D. V was clipped by 3 bases and J by 7 bases, with 17 bases between them. The germline CDR1 and CDR2 sequences are SGDLS and YYNGEE. This CDR3 region has 15 residues. DNA of the CDR3: TGTGCCAGCAGCGCCCCCGGCTCTCAAGCGAATGAGCAGTTCTTC. It is translated as CASSAPGSQANEQFF. Supplemented by reference TRBV9 and TRBJ2-1, the full variable domain reads DSGVTQTPKHLITATGQRVTLRCSPRSGDLSVYWYQQSLDQGLQFLIQYYNGEERAKGNILERFSAQQFPDLHSELNLSSLELGDSALYFCASSAPGSQANEQFFGPGTRLTVL.

This chain joins TRBV6-1 and TRBJ2-7, with a tentative D call TRBD1 (6 bases). Germline V gene data show CDR1 as MNHNS and CDR2 as SASEGT. V lost 10 bases, J lost 3 bases, and 10 bases lay in between. The CDR3 has 11 amino acids. The CDR3 region is CAIGTIYEQYF. The DNA of the CDR3 is TGTGCCATTGGGACAATCTACGAGCAGTACTTC.

This clonotype was counted ten times or more. The chain carries TRBV6-2 or TRBV6-3 and TRBJ2-2; a possible D gene is TRBD2 (6 bases). The CDR3 is 15 residues long. Trimming shortened V by 5 bases and J by 5 bases, and 15 bases separated the two germline ends. Germline V gene lookup returns CDR1 MNHEY and CDR2 SVGEGT. CDR3 sequence reads: CASSPPGLPTGELFF. The DNA of the CDR3 is TGTGCCAGCAGTCCTCCGGGACTTCCTACCGGGGAGCTGTTTTTT.

In this sample, this clonotype turned up a few times. The rearrangement links TRBV7-6 to TRBJ2-5, with TRBD1 as a possible D gene (6 bases). This CDR3 is 15 amino acids long. The germline gives CDR1 SGHVS, CDR2 FNYEAQ. V was shortened by 0 bases and J by 6 bases, with 14 bases between the two germline ends. CDR3 DNA sequence: TGTGCCAGCAGCTTAGCCACAGGGATCTTGAAGACCCAGTACTTC. Translating gives CASSLATGILKTQYF.

This clonotype has more than one count but fewer than ten. V and J are TRBV9 and TRBJ1-2; D is undetermined. This CDR3 has 16 amino acids. The V end lost 3 bases, the J end lost 5 bases, and 20 bases lay between the germline ends. The germline V gene has CDR1 SGDLS and CDR2 YYNGEE. Here the CDR3 DNA reads TGTGCCAGCAGCGGAACGGCCCCGGGTGAGGAATATGGCTACACCTTC. It yields the protein CASSGTAPGEEYGYTF.

The sample holds many counts of this clonotype. The chain recombines TRBV7-9 with TRBJ2-7; D gene unclear. There are 14 residues in the CDR3. Looked up from germline, CDR1 is SEHNR and CDR2 is FQNEAQ (reference sequence). V was clipped by 3 bases and J by 5 bases, with 14 bases between them. DNA of the CDR3: TGTGCCAGCAGCTTCGACGGCGGTTTTGACGAGCAGTACTTC. Its protein is CASSFDGGFDEQYF. Based on the CDR3 plus reference TRBV7-9 and TRBJ2-7, the full variable domain is DTGVSQNPRHKITKRGQNVTFRCDPISEHNRLYWYRQTLGQGPEFLTYFQNEAQLEKSRLLSDRFSAERPKGSFSTLEIQRTEQGDSAMYLCASSFDGGFDEQYFGPGTRLTVT.

This clonotype was seen a few times. V is TRBV5-1 and J is TRBJ2-5; possible D gene TRBD2, 5 bases. The CDR3 loop spans 16 amino acids. Germline lookup yields CDR1 SGHRS and CDR2 YFSETQ. The germline V and J ends were trimmed by 4 bases and 0 bases, with 16 bases remaining between them. The CDR3 protein is CASSTPSKRNQETQYF. CDR3 bases: TGCGCCAGCAGCACCCCTAGCAAAAGAAACCAAGAGACCCAGTACTTC.

This clonotype was counted only a few times. The rearrangement links TRBV7-2 to TRBJ2-7, with unresolved D. Looked up from germline, CDR1 is SGHTA and CDR2 is FQGNSA. The CDR3 covers 13 residues. Trimming removed 0 bases at V and 3 bases at J, with 6 bases between. The CDR3: CASSLAEDYEQYF. The DNA for the CDR3 is TGTGCCAGCAGCTTAGCGGAAGACTACGAGCAGTACTTC.